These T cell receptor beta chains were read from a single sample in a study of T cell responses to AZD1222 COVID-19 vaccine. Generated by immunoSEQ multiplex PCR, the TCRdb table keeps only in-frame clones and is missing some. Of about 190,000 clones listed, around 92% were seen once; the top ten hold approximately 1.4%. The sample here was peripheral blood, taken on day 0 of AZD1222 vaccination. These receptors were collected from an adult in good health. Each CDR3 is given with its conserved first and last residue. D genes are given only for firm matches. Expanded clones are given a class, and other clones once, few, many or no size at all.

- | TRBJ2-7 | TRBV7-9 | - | CASSLVGENYEQYF | TGTGCCAGCAGCTTAGTGGGGGAAAACTACGAGCAGTACTTC
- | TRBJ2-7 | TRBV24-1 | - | CATSGTLSSYEQYF | TGTGCCACAAGTGGGACACTGAGCTCCTACGAGCAGTACTTC
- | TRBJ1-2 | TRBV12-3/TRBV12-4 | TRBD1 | CASNDRGRDGYTF | TGTGCCAGTAACGACAGGGGGCGCGATGGCTACACCTTC
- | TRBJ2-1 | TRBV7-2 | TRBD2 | CASSLAGRGGRNEQFF | TGTGCCAGCAGCTTAGCTGGGCGGGGGGGCCGGAATGAGCAGTTCTTC
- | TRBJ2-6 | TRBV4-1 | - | CASSRDKGGYVLTF | TGCGCCAGCAGCCGGGACAAGGGGGGTTACGTCCTGACTTTC
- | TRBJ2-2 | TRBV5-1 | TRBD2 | CASIGGSGGSGELFF | TGCGCCAGCATCGGCGGTAGCGGGGGATCCGGGGAGCTGTTTTTT
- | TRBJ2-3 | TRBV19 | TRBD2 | CASRGGDTQYF | TGTGCCAGTAGGGGGGGGGATACGCAGTATTTT
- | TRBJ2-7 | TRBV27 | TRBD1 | CASSPFGQGSSYEQYF | TGTGCCAGCAGTCCATTCGGACAGGGCAGCTCCTACGAGCAGTACTTC
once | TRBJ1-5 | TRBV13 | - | CASSAGHYNQPQHF | TGTGCCAGCAGCGCGGGACACTACAATCAGCCCCAGCATTTT
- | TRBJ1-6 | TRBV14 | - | CASSQEGLPNSPLHF | TGTGCCAGCAGCCAAGAGGGACTTCCAAATTCACCCCTCCACTTT
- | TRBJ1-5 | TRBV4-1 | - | CASSPVNSNQPQHF | TGCGCCAGCAGCCCGGTGAATAGCAATCAGCCCCAGCATTTT